The TCR beta chain described here comes from a study of blood T cell repertoires in COVID-19. At the level of the study: COVID-19 samples collected from the United States, Italy and Spain covered acute and convalescent phases. PBMCs, B-cell-depleted T cells, or T cells were the source of the cDNA or gDNA that made up the material.

As processed by the authors: Amplification of reference gene primers was used by the study to estimate nucleated cell counts. Repertoires were generated with immunoSEQ multiplex PCR, while TCRdb's copy carries only in-frame clones and drops some. V and J calls plus clone size are reproduced from that table; the DNA served to infer D and trimming. The profile shows nearly 200,000 clones, roughly 79% of them singletons. About this clone: The same CDR3 arises from other DNA sequences in this sample as well.

Germline V CDR1 and CDR2: SNHLY, FYNNEI. The length of the CDR3 is 13 residues. V was clipped by 3 bases and J by 0 bases, with 5 bases between them. Input material: peripheral blood. This chain joins TRBV2 and TRBJ1-1, with no clear D. The sequence derives from a human donor with acute or convalescent COVID-19. The donor label of this sample is uncertain. The CDR3, as DNA: TGTGCCAGCAGTGACACATTGAACACTGAAGCTTTCTTT. Protein: CASSDTLNTEAFF.